This is a list of T cell receptor beta chains from one sample in a study of blood T cell repertoires in COVID-19. Here immunoSEQ multiplex PCR was the method, and the copy in TCRdb shows in-frame clones only, minus some. The sample carries some 250,000 clones, roughly 86% recorded once. The sample taken for sequencing was peripheral blood. The origin of the receptors is a human donor in a cohort sampled during active COVID-19. Each CDR3 is given with its conserved first and last residue. The D gene is left open where the match is weak. Clone size, where shown, is once, few, many, or a class for clones that have expanded.

v_gene: TRBV6-2/TRBV6-3; d_gene: .; j_gene: TRBJ2-3; abundance: .; CDR3aa: CASSGGASTDTQYF; CDR3nt: TGTGCCAGCAGTGGTGGGGCTAGCACAGATACGCAGTATTTT
v_gene: TRBV5-4; d_gene: .; j_gene: TRBJ2-1; abundance: .; CDR3aa: CASSPARGYNEQFF; CDR3nt: TGTGCCAGCAGTCCGGCAAGGGGTTACAATGAGCAGTTCTTC
v_gene: TRBV4-1; d_gene: .; j_gene: TRBJ2-6; abundance: .; CDR3aa: CASSQDGVRVLTF; CDR3nt: TGCGCCAGCAGCCAAGACGGGGTACGCGTCCTGACTTTC
v_gene: TRBV25-1; d_gene: TRBD1; j_gene: TRBJ1-1; abundance: .; CDR3aa: CASYPGGSGTEAFF; CDR3nt: TGTGCCAGTTATCCAGGGGGCTCGGGCACTGAAGCTTTCTTT
v_gene: TRBV6-2/TRBV6-3; d_gene: .; j_gene: TRBJ2-3; abundance: once; CDR3aa: CASSYLLGVDTQYF; CDR3nt: TGTGCCAGCAGTTACCTGCTCGGGGTGGATACGCAGTATTTT
v_gene: TRBV6-5; d_gene: TRBD1; j_gene: TRBJ2-7; abundance: once; CDR3aa: CASSFHPHPTGAEQYF; CDR3nt: TGTGCCAGCAGTTTTCACCCCCATCCGACAGGGGCAGAGCAGTACTTC
v_gene: TRBV5-4; d_gene: TRBD1; j_gene: TRBJ2-1; abundance: .; CDR3aa: CASSLTGANEQFF; CDR3nt: TGTGCCAGCAGCCTGACAGGGGCCAATGAGCAGTTCTTC
v_gene: TRBV7-2; d_gene: .; j_gene: TRBJ1-2; abundance: few; CDR3aa: CASSLVPGGNYGYTF; CDR3nt: TGTGCCAGCAGCTTAGTCCCGGGGGGGAACTATGGCTACACCTTC
v_gene: TRBV5-5; d_gene: .; j_gene: TRBJ2-5; abundance: .; CDR3aa: CASSGVRSISKETQYF; CDR3nt: TGTGCCAGCAGCGGAGTGAGGAGTATTTCCAAAGAGACCCAGTACTTC
v_gene: TRBV29-1; d_gene: .; j_gene: TRBJ2-1; abundance: .; CDR3aa: CSVEGGPDSSYNEQFF; CDR3nt: TGCAGCGTTGAGGGGGGGCCAGACAGCTCCTACAATGAGCAGTTCTTC
v_gene: TRBV5-4; d_gene: .; j_gene: TRBJ2-7; abundance: .; CDR3aa: CASSLERTLSHEQYF; CDR3nt: TGTGCCAGCAGCCTAGAGCGTACCCTATCACACGAGCAGTACTTC
v_gene: TRBV4-1; d_gene: TRBD2; j_gene: TRBJ2-2; abundance: once; CDR3aa: CASSQEGTSGGFGELFF; CDR3nt: TGCGCCAGCAGCCAAGAAGGAACTAGCGGGGGTTTCGGGGAGCTGTTTTTT
v_gene: TRBV18; d_gene: .; j_gene: TRBJ1-1; abundance: few; CDR3aa: CASSSSTGMNTEAFF; CDR3nt: TGTGCCAGCTCATCCTCGACAGGTATGAACACTGAAGCTTTCTTT
v_gene: TRBV30; d_gene: .; j_gene: TRBJ1-6; abundance: once; CDR3aa: CAWRSGERSPLHF; CDR3nt: TGTGCCTGGAGATCGGGGGAACGCTCACCCCTCCACTTT
v_gene: TRBV19; d_gene: TRBD1; j_gene: TRBJ2-1; abundance: .; CDR3aa: CASSIGPGTGGAYNEQFF; CDR3nt: TGTGCCAGTAGTATTGGTCCCGGGACAGGGGGCGCCTACAATGAGCAGTTCTTC
v_gene: TRBV6-6; d_gene: .; j_gene: TRBJ1-2; abundance: .; CDR3aa: CASTEGVTGYTF; CDR3nt: TGTGCCAGCACCGAGGGAGTGACTGGCTACACCTTC
v_gene: TRBV5-1; d_gene: .; j_gene: TRBJ2-7; abundance: .; CDR3aa: CASSRSLSRVYEQYF; CDR3nt: TGCGCCAGCAGCCGGTCTCTCTCGCGGGTTTACGAGCAGTACTTC
v_gene: TRBV7-2; d_gene: TRBD2; j_gene: TRBJ2-3; abundance: .; CDR3aa: CASSLETSGAPGTQYF; CDR3nt: TGTGCCAGCAGCTTAGAGACTAGCGGGGCGCCAGGTACGCAGTATTTT
v_gene: TRBV30; d_gene: TRBD1; j_gene: TRBJ1-2; abundance: .; CDR3aa: CAWGKFPGQYGYTF; CDR3nt: TGTGCCTGGGGCAAATTTCCGGGACAGTATGGCTACACCTTC
v_gene: TRBV4-1; d_gene: .; j_gene: TRBJ2-3; abundance: once; CDR3aa: CASSQEGTGTGDTQYF; CDR3nt: TGCGCCAGCAGCCAGGAGGGTACGGGAACCGGGGATACGCAGTATTTT
v_gene: TRBV2; d_gene: TRBD1; j_gene: TRBJ1-2; abundance: .; CDR3aa: CASPGTGDGYTF; CDR3nt: TGTGCCAGCCCAGGGACAGGGGATGGCTACACCTTC
v_gene: TRBV6-2/TRBV6-3; d_gene: .; j_gene: TRBJ1-2; abundance: .; CDR3aa: CASSYPDYGYTF; CDR3nt: TGTGCCAGCAGTTACCCAGACTATGGCTACACCTTC
v_gene: TRBV28; d_gene: .; j_gene: TRBJ1-5; abundance: .; CDR3aa: CASTQAQGPQHF; CDR3nt: TGTGCCAGCACCCAGGCCCAGGGGCCCCAGCATTTT
v_gene: TRBV4-3; d_gene: .; j_gene: TRBJ1-3; abundance: .; CDR3aa: CASSRHRQTSSGNTIYF; CDR3nt: TGCGCCAGCAGCCGCCACCGACAGACCAGCTCTGGAAACACCATATATTTT
v_gene: TRBV6-1; d_gene: .; j_gene: TRBJ1-5; abundance: .; CDR3aa: CASSETGTIPRDQPQHF; CDR3nt: TGTGCCAGCAGTGAAACAGGGACAATCCCGAGGGATCAGCCCCAGCATTTT
v_gene: TRBV3-1/TRBV3-2; d_gene: TRBD1; j_gene: TRBJ2-7; abundance: once; CDR3aa: CASSPGGTGYYEQYF; CDR3nt: TGTGCCAGCAGCCCAGGGGGGACAGGGTACTACGAGCAGTACTTC